Sequencing of this TCR beta chain was carried out in a study of cytomegalovirus exposure and HLA in healthy donors. Across the whole study: Among the approximately 370 donors who were genotyped, about 86% fell in the genetic ancestry cluster that is associated with self-reported Caucasian donors. Study conclusions and caveats: According to a later analysis, donors in an Asian-associated ancestry cluster reportedly had fewer N-insertions than the roughly 720-donor mean. Cytomegalovirus status was reportedly diagnosed by the classifier with high sensitivity and specificity.

In regard to this clone: Antigen: not known.

Losses at the gene ends were 5 bases for V and 4 bases for J; bases not matched to a gene: 6. CDR3 length: 14 amino acids. Per germline, CDR1 SEHNR and CDR2 FQNEAQ (reference sequence). Primers included in the PCR were 60 Vbeta and 13 Jbeta primers. Libraries were prepared by immunoSEQ multiplex PCR; TCRdb keeps only in-frame clonotypes and omits some of them. The sample has under 300,000 clones; about nine tenths are singletons. This chain uses TRBV7-9 with TRBJ2-5, with 8 bases aligning to TRBD1. The TCR sequence derives from a man aged 35-49 years in good health and CMV-seropositive. Material: PBMCs. For the CDR3, the DNA is TGTGCCAGCAGCCCGACAGGGGTACCAGAGACCCAGTACTTC. Its translation: CASSPTGVPETQYF.